A single sample gave rise to the 17 T cell receptor beta chains below, sequenced in a study of cytomegalovirus exposure and HLA in healthy donors. Profiling relied on immunoSEQ multiplex PCR, and the TCRdb table lists in-frame clones only, not all of them. Here the sample spans approximately 82,000 clones, 95% being singletons. What was sequenced was PBMCs. The receptors come from a young woman in good health and CMV-seronegative.

This sequence joins TRBV7-9 and TRBJ2-5, with no clear D. Germline V gives CDR1 SEHNR, CDR2 FQNEAQ (reference sequence). V was shortened by 1 base and J by 3 bases, with 9 bases between the two germline ends. The CDR3 totals 14 residues. CDR3 in amino acids: CASSLVGLKETQYF. The CDR3 coding sequence is TGTGCCAGCAGCTTAGTTGGCTTAAAAGAGACCCAGTACTTC. Variable domain in full (rest from reference TRBV7-9 and TRBJ2-5): DTGVSQNPRHKITKRGQNVTFRCDPISEHNRLYWYRQTLGQGPEFLTYFQNEAQLEKSRLLSDRFSAERPKGSFSTLEIQRTEQGDSAMYLCASSLVGLKETQYFGPGTRLLVL.

The V gene is TRBV4-1, the J gene TRBJ1-3, with 9 bases lining up with TRBD1. The V and J ends lost 2 bases and 0 bases, in that order; junction bases with no gene match: 5. Germline CDR1 reads MGHRA; CDR2 reads YSYEKL. This CDR3 region has 17 residues. The CDR3 DNA reads as TGCGCCAGCAGCCAATGGACAGGGGAACACTCTGGAAACACCATATATTTT. Amino acids: CASSQWTGEHSGNTIYF.

V is TRBV15 and J is TRBJ1-1; 7 bases map to TRBD1. The CDR3 covers 14 residues. J was trimmed by 1 base and V by 4 bases; bases with no gene match: 3. The germline V gene has CDR1 LNHNV and CDR2 YYDKDF (reference sequence). CDR3 nucleotide sequence: TGTGCCACCAGCACACAGGGGAAGAACACTGAAGCTTTCTTT. Translating gives CATSTQGKNTEAFF.

The chain uses TRBV6-5 and TRBJ1-5, with 8 positions matching TRBD1. Trimming removed 2 bases from V and 1 base from J; junction bases left unmatched: 4. This CDR3 region has 16 residues. CDR1 and CDR2 (germline): MNHEY, SVGAGI. The CDR3 here is CASSYMDRASNQPQHF. In DNA form, the CDR3 reads TGTGCCAGCAGTTACATGGACAGGGCGAGCAATCAGCCCCAGCATTTT.

The genes are TRBV10-3 and TRBJ1-1, with 9 positions matching TRBD1. Germline V lookup: CDR1 ENHRY, CDR2 SYGVKD. V trimming: 0 bases; J trimming: 3 bases; junction bases outside the gene matches: 5. The CDR3 length is 16 residues. The CDR3 sequence: CAISESGTGFDTEAFF. The CDR3 DNA reads as TGTGCCATCAGTGAGTCTGGGACAGGGTTCGACACTGAAGCTTTCTTT.

The J gene is TRBJ2-7, the V gene TRBV6-5; 7 bases fit TRBD2. The CDR3 extends over 14 amino acids. With 8 bases clipped from V and 0 bases from J, the junction kept 7 bases outside the gene matches. Germline lookup yields CDR1 MNHEY and CDR2 SVGAGI. The CDR3 DNA reads as TGTGCCAGCCATATGGGGGGGAACTCCTACGAGCAGTACTTC. Amino acids: CASHMGGNSYEQYF.

The gene calls are TRBV29-1 and TRBJ1-1; 7 nucleotides match TRBD1. The CDR3 length is 13 residues. V shed 7 bases and J 1 base; nucleotides not matched to a gene: 6. Germline V gene data show CDR1 as SQVTM and CDR2 as ANQGSEA. The CDR3 loop reads CSGRGWRNTEAFF. The CDR3 coding sequence is TGCAGCGGCAGGGGGTGGAGGAACACTGAAGCTTTCTTT.

J is TRBJ2-2 and V is TRBV18, with 14 bases lining up with TRBD2. CDR1 is KGHSH, CDR2 LQKENI, per germline. This CDR3 has 17 residues. After removal of 3 bases from V and 4 bases from J, the junction contained 4 bases not matched to a gene. CDR3 sequence reads: CASSPGLAGVGTGELFF. CDR3 coding DNA: TGTGCCAGCTCACCGGGACTAGCGGGAGTGGGCACCGGGGAGCTGTTTTTT.

The rearrangement links TRBV5-1 to TRBJ2-7; 8 bases match TRBD1. Losses at the gene ends were 3 bases for V and 6 bases for J; bases not matched to a gene: 8. The CDR3 loop spans 14 amino acids. Germline CDR1 and CDR2: SGHRS and YFSETQ. CDR3 DNA: TGCGCCAGCAGCTGGGGGACAGGTTCGGCCGAGCAGTACTTC. The encoded protein is CASSWGTGSAEQYF.

The DNA of the CDR3 is TGTGCCAGCAGCGCACAGGGGCAATCCTACAATGAGCAGTTCTTC. Translating it yields CASSAQGQSYNEQFF. The genes are TRBV9 and TRBJ2-1; TRBD1 aligns across 7 bases. The J segment lost 1 base and the V segment lost 3 bases, leaving 4 bases of the junction unmatched. Germline CDR1 SGDLS, CDR2 YYNGEE. This CDR3 contains 15 residues.

V usage is TRBV11-2 and J usage is TRBJ1-2; D might be TRBD1 (6 bases). V was trimmed by 0 bases and J by 2 bases, leaving 13 bases between them. Looked up from germline, CDR1 is SGHAT and CDR2 is FQNNGV. The CDR3 runs to 16 residues. As DNA, the CDR3 is TGTGCCAGCAGCTTAGATCTTTCCACAGGGAACTATGGCTACACCTTC. Translated: CASSLDLSTGNYGYTF.

The gene calls are TRBV10-2 and TRBJ2-3; a possible D gene is TRBD1 (6 bases). The germline V gene encodes CDR1 WSHSY and CDR2 SAAADI. The V end lost 6 bases, the J end lost 2 bases, and 9 bases lay between the germline ends. There are 13 residues in the CDR3. The CDR3, as DNA: TGCGCCAGCAGGGGACAATCCACAGATACGCAGTATTTT. This gives the protein CASRGQSTDTQYF.

Worth noting for this clone: An end of the junction does not agree with germline; a read error may underlie this. The chain recombines TRBV19 with TRBJ1-4; D might be TRBD1 (6 bases). This CDR3 contains 16 residues. The V gene's germline CDR1 is LNHDA and CDR2 SQIVND (reference sequence). The CDR3 is CASSILSGTSRFPAVF. In nucleotides, the CDR3 is TGTGCCAGTAGTATCCTCTCCGGGACATCACGCTTCCCAGCTGTTTTT.

The chain has TRBV4-1 and TRBJ2-3; 7 positions agree with TRBD1. This CDR3 contains 16 residues. V shed 0 bases and J 4 bases; nucleotides not matched to a gene: 7. Germline loops: CDR1 MGHRA, CDR2 YSYEKL. The CDR3, as DNA: TGCGCCAGCAGCCAAGATGGCCGACAGGGAGCAGATACGCAGTATTTT. This sequence encodes CASSQDGRQGADTQYF.

The chain recombines TRBV28 with TRBJ2-5; tentatively, D is TRBD2 (6 bases). The V gene's germline CDR1 is MDHEN and CDR2 SYDVKM. V dropped 4 bases and J dropped 5 bases, with 17 bases sitting between them. The CDR3 loop spans 15 amino acids. The CDR3 here is CASSSGLPGGETQYF. In DNA form, the CDR3 reads TGTGCCAGCAGTTCGGGACTTCCTGGGGGGGAGACCCAGTACTTC.

The genes are TRBV5-1 and TRBJ2-6; 7 bases agree with TRBD1. The V and J ends lost 4 bases and 11 bases, in that order; junction bases with no gene match: 3. The CDR3 consists of 12 residues. Germline CDR1 reads SGHRS; CDR2 reads YFSETQ. CDR3 nucleotide sequence: TGCGCCAGCAGCCCGGGGACAGACGTCCTGACTTTC. It specifies CASSPGTDVLTF.

The chain joins TRBV25-1 to TRBJ2-7, with a weak D call TRBD1 (5 bases). V lost 2 bases and J lost 5, with 10 bases in between. The CDR3 is 13 residues long. Germline CDR1 is MGHDK and CDR2 is SYGVNS. CDR3 DNA sequence: TGTGCCAGCAGTGAAGAAGGGGTCCACGAGCAGTACTTC. Protein sequence: CASSEEGVHEQYF.